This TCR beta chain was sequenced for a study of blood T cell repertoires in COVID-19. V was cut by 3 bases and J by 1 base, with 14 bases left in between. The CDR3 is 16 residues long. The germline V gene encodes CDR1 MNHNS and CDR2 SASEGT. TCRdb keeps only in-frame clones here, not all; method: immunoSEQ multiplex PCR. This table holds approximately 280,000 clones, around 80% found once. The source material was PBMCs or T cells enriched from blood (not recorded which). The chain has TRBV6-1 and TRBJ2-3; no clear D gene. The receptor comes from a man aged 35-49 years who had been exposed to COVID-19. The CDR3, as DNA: TGTGCCAGCAGTGAGGGCTCCAATCCAGGCACAGATACGCAGTATTTT. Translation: CASSEGSNPGTDTQYF.